This T cell receptor (beta chain) was recorded in a study of T cells in Graves' hyperthyroidism and ophthalmopathy. The length of the CDR3 is 19 residues. Germline CDR1 SGHTA, CDR2 FQGTGA. Study findings and constraints: In the blood, most expanded thyroid clonotypes above 0.001 appeared as well.

The source material, RNA transcripts, was used to amplify TCR beta CDR3 regions. HTBI primers drove first-round RT-PCR of the TCR CDR3. Each CDR3 protein gets one entry after TCRdb re-called the multiplex PCR reads with MiXCR. The sample yields 600,000 to 700,000 distinct CDR3 sequences, about 14% seen once. For this clonotype: Antigen specificity is unknown. The junction shows a germline mismatch at one end, possibly a read error.

This chain connects TRBV7-3 to TRBJ1-1; TRBD1 matches at 12 bases. The sequence derives from a woman in her forties with Graves' ophthalmopathy. The sequencing sample was made of blood. The chain's CDR3 is CASSLSFAGTGGRSVEALF. The CDR3 DNA sequence: TGTGCCAGCAGCTTAAGTTTTGCCGGGACAGGGGGCAGAAGTGTTGAAGCTCTCTTT.